This TCR beta chain emerged from a study of vaccination and CD4 T cells after COVID-19. The wider study: The study collected post-vaccine samples a median roughly 75 days after dose two, with a range of 14 to 241. General observations from the study: Vaccine-specific clones numbering 304 of 307 showed spike mono-reactivity in convalescent patients.

This clonotype showed up just a few times. What it recognizes is unknown. Germline CDR1 MNHEY, CDR2 SMNVEV (reference sequence). The CDR3 contains 13 residues. The germline V and J ends were trimmed by 4 bases and 4 bases, with 5 bases remaining between them. Stated treatment: approximately 11-day PBMC culture with coronavirus spike peptide pools or control peptides (ViraFEST assay). An Oncomine TCR Beta short-read assay was used to sequence the DNA from cultured CD4+ T cells. One entry per CDR3 protein results from TCRdb running MiXCR on the PCR reads. The sample carries about 20,000 distinct CDR3 sequences, about 51% recorded once.

The chain carries TRBV27 and TRBJ2-6; D uncertain. The sample comprised CD4+ T cells from blood, cultured in vitro. The clonotype was recovered from a human donor who had recovered from COVID-19. The chain's CDR3 is CASSYSGANVLTF. CDR3 DNA: TGTGCCAGCAGTTATTCGGGGGCCAACGTCCTGACTTTC.